These T cell receptor beta chains were read from a single sample in a study of shared clonotypes between healthy human individuals. The data were produced by immunoSEQ multiplex PCR, yet TCRdb's version contains in-frame clones alone and is incomplete. The data show millions of clones, over 90% seen once. Sequenced sample: naive CD4+ T cells from PBMCs. Receptors originate from a man aged 18 to 30 in good health. Some clones in this sample may be carry-over from other donors' samples. Each CDR3 is given with its conserved first and last residue. Each record gives: V gene, J gene, D gene, clone size, CDR3 protein, CDR3 DNA. D genes are given only for firm matches. Clone sizes are given selectively: once, few, many, or a class where the clone is expanded.

TRBV19	TRBJ2-3	TRBD2	.	CASSRLAGATDTQYF	TGTGCCAGTAGTAGACTAGCGGGAGCAACAGATACGCAGTATTTT
TRBV7-6	TRBJ1-3	TRBD1	.	CASSLRDRASGNTIYF	TGTGCCAGCAGCTTAAGGGACAGGGCGTCTGGAAACACCATATATTTT
TRBV9	TRBJ2-6	.	.	CASSVGLFGGANVLTF	TGTGCCAGCAGCGTAGGGCTTTTCGGTGGGGCCAACGTCCTGACTTTC
TRBV10-3	TRBJ1-1	.	.	CAIRMNTEAFF	TGTGCCATCAGGATGAACACTGAAGCTTTCTTT
TRBV6-1	TRBJ2-7	.	.	CASSGEEVNSYEQYF	TGTGCCAGCAGTGGCGAGGAGGTTAACTCCTACGAGCAGTACTTC
TRBV7-9	TRBJ2-1	TRBD2	.	CASSVGTSAVHEQFF	TGTGCCAGCAGCGTGGGGACTAGCGCCGTCCATGAGCAGTTCTTC
TRBV4-3	TRBJ1-1	.	.	CASSQDRGAKNTEAFF	TGCGCCAGCAGCCAAGATCGGGGGGCGAAGAACACTGAAGCTTTCTTT
TRBV29-1	TRBJ2-7	.	.	CSGGLGGSYEQYF	TGCAGCGGGGGATTGGGGGGCTCCTACGAGCAGTACTTC
TRBV9	TRBJ2-3	.	.	CASSAQSRSLTDTQYF	TGTGCCAGCAGCGCCCAGAGCAGAAGCCTCACAGATACGCAGTATTTT
TRBV27	TRBJ1-2	TRBD1	.	CASSMTGAFYGYTF	TGTGCCAGCAGTATGACAGGGGCGTTCTATGGCTACACCTTC
TRBV19	TRBJ1-2	.	.	CASSISRRRYGYTF	TGTGCCAGTAGTATAAGTCGCAGAAGGTATGGCTACACCTTC
TRBV18	TRBJ2-7	TRBD1	.	CASSNRIGTGHYEQYF	TGTGCCAGCTCGAACCGTATCGGGACAGGCCACTACGAGCAGTACTTC
TRBV11-2	TRBJ2-5	.	.	CASSFGTSYVTQYF	TGTGCCAGCAGCTTTGGCACTAGTTACGTGACCCAGTACTTC
TRBV7-3	TRBJ2-2	TRBD2	once	CASRAAGVNAGELFF	TGTGCCAGCAGAGCAGCGGGAGTTAACGCCGGGGAGCTGTTTTTT
TRBV18	TRBJ1-2	.	.	CASSPRDGGYTF	TGTGCCAGCTCACCCAGGGATGGGGGCTACACCTTC
TRBV29-1	TRBJ2-1	.	.	CSVEMVQGDNEQFF	TGCAGCGTTGAAATGGTACAGGGTGACAATGAGCAGTTCTTC
TRBV5-4	TRBJ1-2	TRBD1	.	CASSPGPGQGNYGYTF	TGTGCCAGCAGCCCCGGGCCGGGACAGGGTAATTATGGCTACACCTTC
TRBV29-1	TRBJ2-3	TRBD2	.	CSVGLTSDPTDTQYF	TGCAGCGTCGGGCTGACTAGCGACCCCACAGATACGCAGTATTTT
TRBV28	TRBJ1-3	TRBD1	once	CASSQDRGLGNTIYF	TGTGCCAGCAGCCAAGACAGGGGCCTCGGAAACACCATATATTTT
TRBV7-9	TRBJ2-7	TRBD1	.	CASSTRDRGGEQYF	TGTGCCAGCAGCACCCGGGACAGGGGAGGCGAGCAGTACTTC
TRBV6-6	TRBJ2-7	TRBD2	.	CASSPSGRDYEQYF	TGTGCCAGCAGCCCCAGCGGGAGGGACTACGAGCAGTACTTC